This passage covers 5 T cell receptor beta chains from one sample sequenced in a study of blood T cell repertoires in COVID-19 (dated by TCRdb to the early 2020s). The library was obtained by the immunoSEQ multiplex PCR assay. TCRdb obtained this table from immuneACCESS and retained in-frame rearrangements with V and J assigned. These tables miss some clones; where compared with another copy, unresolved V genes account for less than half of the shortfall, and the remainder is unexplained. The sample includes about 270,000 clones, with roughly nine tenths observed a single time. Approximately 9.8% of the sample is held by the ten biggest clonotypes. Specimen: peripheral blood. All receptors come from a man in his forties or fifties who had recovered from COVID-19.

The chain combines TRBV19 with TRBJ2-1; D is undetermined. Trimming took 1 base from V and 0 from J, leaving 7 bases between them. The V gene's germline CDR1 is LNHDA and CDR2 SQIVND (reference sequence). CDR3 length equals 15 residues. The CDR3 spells CASSIVPSSYNEQFF. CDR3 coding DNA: TGTGCCAGTAGTATAGTTCCTAGCTCCTACAATGAGCAGTTCTTC.

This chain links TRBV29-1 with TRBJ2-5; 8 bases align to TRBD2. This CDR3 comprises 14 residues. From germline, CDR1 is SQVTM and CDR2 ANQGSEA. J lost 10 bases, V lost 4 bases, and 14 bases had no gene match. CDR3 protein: CSVGLAGRPDDQYF. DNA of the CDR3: TGCAGCGTTGGCTTAGCGGGACGCCCCGATGACCAGTACTTC. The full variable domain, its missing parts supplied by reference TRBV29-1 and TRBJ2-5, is SAVISQKPSRDICQRGTSLTIQCQVDSQVTMMFWYRQQPGQSLTLIATANQGSEATYESGFVIDKFPISRPNLTFSTLTVSNMSPEDSSIYLCSVGLAGRPDDQYFGPGTRLLVL.

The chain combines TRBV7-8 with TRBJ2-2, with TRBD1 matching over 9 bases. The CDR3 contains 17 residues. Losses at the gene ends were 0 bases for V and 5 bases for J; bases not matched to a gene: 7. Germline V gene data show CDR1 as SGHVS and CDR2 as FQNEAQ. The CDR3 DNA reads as TGTGCCAGCAGCTTAGCTGCCGGGACAGGGAGGACCGGGGAGCTGTTTTTT. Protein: CASSLAAGTGRTGELFF.

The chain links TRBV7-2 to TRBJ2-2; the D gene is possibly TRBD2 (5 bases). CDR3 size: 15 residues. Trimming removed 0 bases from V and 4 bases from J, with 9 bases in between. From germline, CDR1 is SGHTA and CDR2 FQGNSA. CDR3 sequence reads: CASSLALRATGELFF. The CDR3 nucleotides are TGTGCCAGCAGCTTAGCGTTGCGGGCCACCGGGGAGCTGTTTTTT.

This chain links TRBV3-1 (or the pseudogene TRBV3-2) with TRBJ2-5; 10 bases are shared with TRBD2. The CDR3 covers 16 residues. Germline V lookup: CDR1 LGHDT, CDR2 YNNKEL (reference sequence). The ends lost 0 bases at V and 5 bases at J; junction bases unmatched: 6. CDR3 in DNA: TGTGCCAGCAGCCAAGATATAGCGGGGGGTGTGGAGACCCAGTACTTC. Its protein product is CASSQDIAGGVETQYF.